The 20 T cell receptor beta chains listed next were all sequenced from one sample in a study of T-cell reconstitution after alpha-beta-depleted transplantation in children. Unique molecular identifiers featured in how the TCRbeta library was prepared. TCRdb recomputed calls from the PCR reads with MiXCR, one row per CDR3 protein. The sample has hundreds of thousands of distinct CDR3 sequences; over 10% are singletons. The sample was PBMCs, taken before TCRalphabeta/CD19-depleted stem cell transplant. The receptors originated from a girl aged 2 to 10 with congenital amegakaryocytic thrombocytopenia, due to receive a stem cell transplant.

At least ten counts were recorded for this clonotype. This chain uses TRBV7-2 with TRBJ2-1; maybe TRBD2 (5 bases). The germline gives CDR1 SGHTA, CDR2 FQGNSA. The ends were cut back, 1 base at V and 9 bases at J, with 10 bases in the middle. The CDR3 loop spans 13 amino acids. The CDR3 here is CASSLVEGGEQFF. CDR3 coding DNA: TGTGCCAGCAGCTTAGTTGAGGGCGGTGAGCAGTTCTTC. Drawing the rest from reference TRBV7-2 and TRBJ2-1, the complete variable domain is GAGVSQSPSNKVTEKGKDVELRCDPISGHTALYWYRQSLGQGLEFLIYFQGNSAPDKSGLPSDRFSAERTGGSVSTLTIQRTQQEDSAVYLCASSLVEGGEQFFGPGTRLTVL.

This clonotype was detected ten times or more. The CDR3 loop is CSTRGAEETQYF. The CDR3 DNA sequence: TGTTCCACCCGGGGGGCTGAAGAGACCCAGTACTTC. V is TRBV6-4 and J is TRBJ2-5; D is perhaps TRBD2 (7 bases). Germline loops: CDR1 MRHNA, CDR2 SNTAGT. The CDR3 loop spans 12 amino acids.

This clonotype was recorded at least ten times. J is TRBJ2-1 and V is TRBV12-3 or TRBV12-4, with D uncertain. The CDR3 consists of 12 residues. V was cut by 5 bases and J by 6 bases, with 8 bases left in between. The CDR3 DNA follows: TGTGCCAGCAGTACAACTCCCAATGAGCAGTTCTTC. Residues: CASSTTPNEQFF.

The sample holds many counts of this clonotype. V is TRBV5-1 and J is TRBJ2-1, with D unclear. V lost 2 bases to trimming and J lost 5 bases, with 8 bases between them. The CDR3 is 13 amino acids. Germline V lookup: CDR1 SGHRS, CDR2 YFSETQ. CDR3 bases: TGCGCCAGCAGCTTTATTACCGACAATGAGCAGTTCTTC. This codes for CASSFITDNEQFF.

This clonotype appeared a few times. The rearrangement links TRBV28 to TRBJ1-5, with D hard to call. CDR1 and CDR2 from the germline V gene are MDHEN and SYDVKM. This CDR3 is 12 amino acids long. Trimming removed 9 bases from V and 0 bases from J, with 6 bases in between. The CDR3 nucleotides read TGTGCCAGTGAGGGTAGCAATCAGCCCCAGCATTTT. It is translated as CASEGSNQPQHF.

There are a few counts of this clonotype. The chain joins TRBV12-5 to TRBJ2-7; no definite D call. This CDR3 contains 15 residues. V lost 4 bases to trimming and J lost 7 bases, with 20 bases between them. CDR1 and CDR2 (germline): LGHNT, FRNRAP. The CDR3 sequence: CASGSIGSLSGEQYF. For the CDR3, the DNA is TGTGCTAGTGGTTCGATCGGGTCTCTCTCTGGGGAGCAGTACTTC.

There are many counts of this clonotype. V is TRBV10-3 and J is TRBJ2-3, with a weak D call TRBD2 (5 bases). V lost 0 bases and J 8 bases, leaving 6 bases between the germline ends. Per the germline V gene, CDR1 is ENHRY and CDR2 is SYGVKD. This CDR3 has 12 amino acids. The CDR3 is CAISESRGTQYF. In nucleotides, the CDR3 is TGTGCCATCAGTGAGTCTCGGGGTACGCAGTATTTT.

To note about this clonotype: A much larger clone sits a single nucleotide away, making a read error possible. CDR3 in DNA: TGCGCCAGCAGCCAAGGGCCCGAGGGCTGGTACTCTGAAGCTTTCTTT. Translating it yields CASSQGPEGWYSEAFF. The chain recombines TRBV4-1 with TRBJ1-1; D unclear. Germline V CDR1 and CDR2: MGHRA, YSYEKL. The CDR3 is 16 residues long. The V end lost 1 base, the J end lost 6 bases, and 18 bases lay between the germline ends.

This clonotype showed up many times. This chain joins TRBV7-2 and TRBJ2-7; the match to TRBD2 covers 14 bases. This CDR3 spans 18 amino acids. The V gene's germline CDR1 is SGHTA and CDR2 FQGNSA. The J segment lost 1 base and the V segment lost 3 bases, leaving 8 bases of the junction unmatched. The CDR3 reads CASSFRLAGGRLSYEQYF. In DNA form, the CDR3 reads TGTGCCAGCAGCTTCCGACTAGCGGGAGGGCGATTATCCTACGAGCAGTACTTC.

This clonotype appeared a few times. J is TRBJ2-1 and V is TRBV5-1; D perhaps matches TRBD2 (5 bases). CDR1 SGHRS and CDR2 YFSETQ come from the germline V gene. The ends were cut back, 1 base at V and 4 bases at J, with 12 bases in the middle. CDR3 size: 15 residues. The CDR3 DNA reads as TGCGCCAGCAGCTTGTGGCGGGCCTTATACAATGAGCAGTTCTTC. It translates to CASSLWRALYNEQFF. The full variable domain, with the rest looked up from reference TRBV5-1 and TRBJ2-1, is KAGVTQTPRYLIKTRGQQVTLSCSPISGHRSVSWYQQTPGQGLQFLFEYFSETQRNKGNFPGRFSGRQFSNSRSEMNVSTLELGDSALYLCASSLWRALYNEQFFGPGTRLTVL.

For this clonotype: This may stem from a read error, because a much larger clone lies one nucleotide away. This chain joins TRBV12-3 or TRBV12-4 and TRBJ2-1; D perhaps matches TRBD1 (5 bases). The CDR3 sequence is 16 residues long. Trimming pared 4 bases from V and 2 bases from J, leaving 15 bases between. CDR3 DNA: TGTGCCAGCAGTTACCGGGTTGGGGCCCCCTACAATGAGCAGTTCTTC. Residues: CASSYRVGAPYNEQFF.

This chain connects TRBV3-1 to TRBJ2-3; 10 nucleotides line up with TRBD2. The V segment lost 2 bases and the J segment 4 bases; nucleotides outside the gene matches: 6. CDR1 LGHDT and CDR2 YNNKEL come from the germline V gene (reference sequence). The CDR3 is 16 amino acids. CDR3: CASSQFSGRSSDTQYF. The CDR3 region has the DNA TGTGCCAGCAGCCAATTTAGCGGGAGGAGTTCAGATACGCAGTATTTT.

Remarks on this clonotype: With a much larger clone just one base away, this may be a read error. The chain employs TRBV20-1 and TRBJ2-1; 11 bases agree with TRBD2. Per germline, CDR1 DFQATT and CDR2 SNEGSKA (reference sequence). CDR3 length: 17 amino acids. The CDR3 bases are TGCTGTGCTAGAGATCCCACCGGGACTAGCGGTTACAATGAGCAGTTCTTC. It codes for CCARDPTGTSGYNEQFF.

This clonotype was detected many times. This chain uses TRBV20-1 with TRBJ1-1; TRBD1 might be the D (5 bases). V was trimmed by 2 bases and J by 7 bases, leaving 11 bases between them. Germline V gene lookup returns CDR1 DFQATT and CDR2 SNEGSKA (reference sequence). The CDR3 is 12 residues long. CDR3 loop: CSARKSGYEAFF. In nucleotides, the CDR3 is TGCAGTGCTAGAAAATCAGGGTATGAAGCTTTCTTT.

The V and J genes are TRBV29-1 and TRBJ2-1, with 7 bases lining up with TRBD2. Looked up from germline, CDR1 is SQVTM and CDR2 is ANQGSEA. Trimming took 3 bases from V and 8 from J; bases not matched to a gene: 13. The CDR3 spans 15 residues. In DNA form, the CDR3 reads TGCAGCGTTGAGTTAATCGGGAGGAGGCCCGATGAGCAGTTCTTC. This gives the protein CSVELIGRRPDEQFF.

This clonotype was counted many times. This chain uses TRBV5-1 with TRBJ2-1; 9 positions match TRBD2. Trimming removed 1 base from V and 11 bases from J; junction bases left unmatched: 10. CDR1 is SGHRS, CDR2 YFSETQ, per germline. The CDR3 contains 15 residues. The CDR3 DNA follows: TGCGCCAGCAGCTTGCTAGCGGGATTAAAACCCAAGCAGTTCTTC. Protein product: CASSLLAGLKPKQFF.

This clonotype has ten or more counts. The rearrangement joins TRBV12-3 or TRBV12-4 to TRBJ1-3; perhaps TRBD1 as D (6 bases). The CDR3 totals 16 residues. Trimming cost V 6 bases and J 0 bases, with 15 bases left between them. The CDR3 loop is CASSLRGGFSGNTIYF. CDR3 bases: TGTGCCAGCAGCCTGAGGGGGGGATTCTCTGGAAACACCATATATTTT.

This clonotype was detected ten times or more. The chain links TRBV3-1 to TRBJ2-7; no definite D call. V lost 2 bases, J lost 3 bases, and 8 bases lay in between. The CDR3 sequence is 13 residues long. Per germline, CDR1 LGHDT and CDR2 YNNKEL (reference sequence). The CDR3 reads CASSQSPGYEQYF. CDR3 coding DNA: TGTGCCAGCAGCCAAAGTCCGGGCTACGAGCAGTACTTC.

Only a few counts were recorded for this clonotype. The chain has TRBV10-2 and TRBJ2-5; 9 bases agree with TRBD2. CDR1 is WSHSY, CDR2 SAAADI, per germline. CDR3 length: 14 residues. V trimming: 5 bases; J trimming: 5 bases; junction bases outside the gene matches: 6. The CDR3 spells CASSSLAGPETQYF. CDR3 in DNA: TGCGCCAGCAGTAGTCTAGCGGGACCGGAGACCCAGTACTTC.

This clonotype has more than one count but fewer than ten. The chain combines TRBV24-1 with TRBJ2-7; D is undetermined. The germline V gene has CDR1 KGHDR and CDR2 SFDVKD. There are 15 residues in the CDR3. V shed 4 bases and J shed 6 bases, with 18 bases lying between them. CDR3 nucleotides: TGTGCCACCAGTGACCCTGGGAACAGCGACGGCGAGCAGTACTTC. Amino acids: CATSDPGNSDGEQYF.